Each of the 24 T cell receptor beta chains below was sequenced from the same sample in a study of T-cell reconstitution after alpha-beta-depleted transplantation in children. Unique molecular identifiers featured in how the TCRbeta library was prepared. TCRdb processed the PCR reads anew with MiXCR; each CDR3 protein has one entry. The sample consists of around 670,000 distinct CDR3 sequences, approximately 14% of them appearing once. Material: PBMCs, obtained before TCRalphabeta/CD19-depleted stem cell transplant. These receptors all come from a girl aged 2-10 years with congenital amegakaryocytic thrombocytopenia, due to receive a stem cell transplant.

This chain uses TRBV5-6 with TRBJ2-3, with D possibly matching TRBD2 (5 bases). Trimming stripped 4 bases from V and 3 bases from J, with 18 bases between. Looked up from germline, CDR1 is SGHDT and CDR2 is YYEEEE. The CDR3 has 16 amino acids. The DNA for the CDR3 is TGTGCCAGCAGCGCCCCCCGGGGAACGCGGACAGATACGCAGTATTTT. It yields the protein CASSAPRGTRTDTQYF.

This chain links TRBV12-3 or TRBV12-4 with TRBJ2-5; a weak D match, TRBD1 (5 bases). The CDR3 has 13 amino acids. V lost 10 bases, J lost 1 base, and 13 bases lay in between. CDR3 protein: CATKATVQETQYF. In DNA, the CDR3 is TGTGCCACAAAAGCGACAGTCCAAGAGACCCAGTACTTC.

This clonotype turned up a few times. The chain is built from TRBV20-1 and TRBJ2-5, with no clear D. CDR1 is DFQATT and CDR2 is SNEGSKA in the germline V gene (reference sequence). CDR3 length: 13 amino acids. With 3 bases removed from V and 1 base from J, the gap between germline ends came to 9 bases. The CDR3 protein is CSASDELQETQYF. Written as DNA, the CDR3 is TGCAGTGCTAGCGACGAACTCCAAGAGACCCAGTACTTC.

This clonotype was counted many times. Compared with germline, one end of the junction differs, possibly owing to a read error. The chain is built from TRBV7-9 and TRBJ2-1, with a tentative D call TRBD2 (6 bases). The CDR3 loop spans 14 amino acids. Looked up from germline, CDR1 is SEHNR and CDR2 is FQNEAQ (reference sequence). The CDR3 bases are TGTGCCAGCAGCGCGGGACTCTCCTTCAATGAGCAGTTCTTC. Translation: CASSAGLSFNEQFF. Filled out from reference TRBV7-9 and TRBJ2-1, the complete variable domain reads DTGVSQNPRHKITKRGQNVTFRCDPISEHNRLYWYRQTLGQGPEFLTYFQNEAQLEKSRLLSDRFSAERPKGSFSTLEIQRTEQGDSAMYLCASSAGLSFNEQFFGPGTRLTVL.

This clonotype was seen ten or more times. The rearrangement joins TRBV12-3 or TRBV12-4 to TRBJ2-1, with TRBD2 identical over 7 bases. Trimming at V came to 0 bases and at J to 3 bases, leaving 5 bases not matched to a gene. This CDR3 has 16 amino acids. The CDR3, as DNA: TGTGCCAGCAGTTTAGCGCGAGCGGGGAACTACAATGAGCAGTTCTTC. Residues: CASSLARAGNYNEQFF.

This clonotype was counted many times. At one end, the junction sequence differs from germline, possibly due to a read error. The chain has TRBV5-1 and TRBJ2-1; 8 bases align to TRBD2. The CDR3 spans 18 residues. Germline lookup yields CDR1 SGHRS and CDR2 YFSETQ. The CDR3 reads CASSPGLGLAYDYDEQFF. CDR3 sequence (DNA): TGCGCCAGCAGCCCTGGGCTTGGACTAGCATACGACTACGATGAGCAGTTCTTC. The full variable domain, with the rest looked up from reference TRBV5-1 and TRBJ2-1, is KAGVTQTPRYLIKTRGQQVTLSCSPISGHRSVSWYQQTPGQGLQFLFEYFSETQRNKGNFPGRFSGRQFSNSRSEMNVSTLELGDSALYLCASSPGLGLAYDYDEQFFGPGTRLTVL.

This clonotype was detected only a few times. V is TRBV30 and J is TRBJ2-5, with D tentatively TRBD2 (5 bases). Germline lookup yields CDR1 GTSNPN and CDR2 SVGIG (reference sequence). CDR3 length: 16 residues. V was pared by 2 bases and J by 4 bases, with 20 bases between. This chain's CDR3 is CAWSSTADSPGETQYF. The CDR3 DNA follows: TGTGCCTGGAGTTCAACCGCGGACTCCCCTGGAGAGACCCAGTACTTC.

The table lists this clonotype with many counts. The chain recombines TRBV6-6 with TRBJ1-1, with a tentative D call TRBD1 (5 bases). This CDR3 has 11 amino acids. The germline V gene has CDR1 MNHNY and CDR2 SVGAGI (reference sequence). V lost 7 bases to trimming and J lost 4 bases, with 7 bases between them. CDR3 loop: CASTGGTEAFF. In nucleotides, the CDR3 is TGTGCCAGCACCGGGGGCACTGAAGCTTTCTTT.

This clonotype was picked up many times. V gene TRBV20-1 combines with J gene TRBJ2-3; TRBD2 agrees at 10 bases. Germline CDR1 and CDR2: DFQATT and SNEGSKA (reference sequence). V lost 4 bases to trimming and J lost 3 bases; unmatched junction nucleotides: 1. CDR3 length equals 13 residues. The CDR3 coding sequence is TGCAGTGCTATTAGCGGGAGGACAGATACGCAGTATTTT. As protein: CSAISGRTDTQYF.

V usage is TRBV19 and J usage is TRBJ2-7; the D gene could be TRBD1 or TRBD2 (5 bases each). The CDR3 is 13 amino acids. Germline V gene lookup returns CDR1 LNHDA and CDR2 SQIVND (reference sequence). V gave up 8 bases and J gave up 2 bases, with 13 bases separating them. In DNA, the CDR3 is TGTGCCAGTTCCGGGACGGGTGCCTACGAGCAGTACTTC. Protein: CASSGTGAYEQYF. The full variable domain, rest sourced from reference TRBV19 and TRBJ2-7, is DGGITQSPKYLFRKEGQNVTLSCEQNLNHDAMYWYRQDPGQGLRLIYYSQIVNDFQKGDIAEGYSVSREKKESFPLTVTSAQKNPTAFYLCASSGTGAYEQYFGPGTRLTVT.

This clonotype was detected many times. The chain is built from TRBV12-3 or TRBV12-4 and TRBJ2-1, with D possibly matching TRBD1 (6 bases). V was pared by 1 base and J by 3 bases, with 16 bases between. There are 17 residues in the CDR3. The CDR3, as DNA: TGTGCCAGCAGTTTAGTGCGAGTATTAGGGGGCTACAATGAGCAGTTCTTC. Protein sequence: CASSLVRVLGGYNEQFF.

This clonotype was counted ten times or more. This rearrangement joins TRBV7-2 to TRBJ2-3; no reliable D call. In germline, CDR1 is SGHTA, CDR2 FQGNSA. V was pared by 5 bases and J by 1 base, with 13 bases between. The CDR3 covers 15 residues. DNA of the CDR3: TGTGCCAGCAGCGGGTATATGTACGGCACAGATACGCAGTATTTT. It specifies CASSGYMYGTDTQYF.

This clonotype was observed at least ten times. The chain uses TRBV5-1 and TRBJ2-1; D not certain. CDR1 is SGHRS and CDR2 is YFSETQ in the germline V gene. Between the trimmed V and J ends, which lost 4 bases and 0 bases, there was a span of 14 bases. The CDR3 has 16 amino acids. CDR3 nucleotide sequence: TGCGCCAGCAGCCACTCCCGCGTGATCTCCTACAATGAGCAGTTCTTC. Translation gives CASSHSRVISYNEQFF. Combining the CDR3 with reference TRBV5-1 and TRBJ2-1 gives the whole variable domain KAGVTQTPRYLIKTRGQQVTLSCSPISGHRSVSWYQQTPGQGLQFLFEYFSETQRNKGNFPGRFSGRQFSNSRSEMNVSTLELGDSALYLCASSHSRVISYNEQFFGPGTRLTVL.

The chain has TRBV5-1 and TRBJ2-1, with D possibly being TRBD2 (6 bases). V lost 1 base and J 5 bases, leaving 22 bases between the germline ends. This CDR3 region has 18 residues. CDR1 and CDR2 (germline): SGHRS, YFSETQ. The CDR3 here is CASSLNPAGTGLNNEQFF. The CDR3 nucleotides are TGCGCCAGCAGCTTGAACCCTGCGGGGACTGGACTAAACAATGAGCAGTTCTTC.

As for this clonotype: A much larger clone sits a single nucleotide away, making a read error possible. The rearrangement links TRBV28 to TRBJ2-7; D not resolved. This CDR3 has 11 residues. Germline CDR1 reads MDHEN; CDR2 reads SYDVKM. Trimming stripped 5 bases from V and 12 bases from J, with 14 bases between. CDR3 in amino acids: CASSRRAEVYF. The CDR3 DNA sequence: TGTGCCAGCAGTAGAAGGGCGGAAGTGTACTTC.

This clonotype was seen a few times. V gene TRBV7-9 combines with J gene TRBJ2-7; D unresolved. The CDR3 length is 14 residues. Trimming shortened V by 5 bases and J by 0 bases, and 11 bases separated the two germline ends. Germline values: CDR1 SEHNR, CDR2 FQNEAQ (reference sequence). This CDR3 is CASSTQLVSYEQYF. As DNA, the CDR3 is TGTGCCAGCAGCACACAGTTAGTCTCCTACGAGCAGTACTTC.

Concerning this clonotype: A read error may produce the germline difference seen at one junction end. The J gene is TRBJ2-7, the V gene TRBV6-4; D perhaps matches TRBD2 (6 bases). The CDR3 totals 18 residues. In germline, CDR1 is MRHNA, CDR2 SNTAGT. DNA for the CDR3: TGTGCCAACAGTGACTCTCGGGCTAGCGACGACCCACAGTACGAGCAGTACTTC. As protein: CANSDSRASDDPQYEQYF.

This clonotype came up a few times. The chain joins TRBV5-1 to TRBJ2-7, with D tentatively TRBD2 (5 bases). CDR1 and CDR2 (germline): SGHRS, YFSETQ. The V and J ends lost 3 bases and 4 bases respectively, with 11 bases between them. CDR3 size: 13 residues. This CDR3 is CASSSPDFYEQYF. As DNA, the CDR3 is TGCGCCAGCAGCTCTCCGGACTTTTACGAGCAGTACTTC. Full variable domain (outside the CDR3, taken from reference TRBV5-1 and TRBJ2-7): KAGVTQTPRYLIKTRGQQVTLSCSPISGHRSVSWYQQTPGQGLQFLFEYFSETQRNKGNFPGRFSGRQFSNSRSEMNVSTLELGDSALYLCASSSPDFYEQYFGPGTRLTVT.

This chain connects TRBV12-3 or TRBV12-4 to TRBJ2-6; D is possibly TRBD2 (5 bases). The V gene lost 6 bases and the J gene lost 0 bases, with 18 bases spanning the gap. The CDR3 totals 18 residues. The CDR3 loop reads CASSPLGLFPSGANVLTF. DNA of the CDR3: TGTGCCAGCAGCCCACTCGGACTCTTCCCCTCTGGGGCCAACGTCCTGACTTTC.

This chain joins TRBV12-3 or TRBV12-4 and TRBJ2-3, with 8 bases lining up with TRBD1. This CDR3 is built from 14 residues. J was trimmed by 4 bases and V by 7 bases; bases with no gene match: 7. CDR3 DNA sequence: TGTGCCAGCAAGCTGGACAGGGTGTCAGATACGCAGTATTTT. Its translation: CASKLDRVSDTQYF.

There are a few counts of this clonotype. The J gene is TRBJ2-7, the V gene TRBV12-3 or TRBV12-4, with D uncertain. V lost 1 base and J 3 bases, leaving 16 bases between the germline ends. CDR3 size: 16 residues. CDR3 nucleotide sequence: TGTGCCAGCAGTTTAGTTGGGGTCGGTTTTCGCTACGAGCAGTACTTC. It is translated as CASSLVGVGFRYEQYF.

The rearrangement uses TRBV5-1 and TRBJ2-1, with 9 bases lining up with TRBD2. Germline CDR1 reads SGHRS; CDR2 reads YFSETQ. Germline trimming cut 4 bases from V and 6 bases from J; bases unmatched to any gene: 11. The CDR3 runs 16 residues. The CDR3 DNA is TGCGCCAGCAGCCCGGCAGCGGGACTAGCTCGCAATGAGCAGTTCTTC. Amino acid sequence: CASSPAAGLARNEQFF.

The V call is TRBV7-6, the J call TRBJ2-3; 10 bases align to TRBD2. Losses at the gene ends were 2 bases for V and 5 bases for J; bases not matched to a gene: 4. Per germline, CDR1 SGHVS and CDR2 FNYEAQ. The CDR3 contains 15 residues. The CDR3 is CASSLKASGRDTQYF. The DNA of the CDR3 is TGTGCCAGCAGCTTAAAGGCTAGCGGGAGAGATACGCAGTATTTT.

This chain uses TRBV12-3 or TRBV12-4 with TRBJ2-2; D remains unclear. V was trimmed by 5 bases and J by 4 bases, leaving 17 bases between them. The CDR3 has 16 residues. CDR3 sequence reads: CASSGRSHGPTGELFF. The CDR3 nucleotides read TGTGCCAGCAGTGGCCGGTCTCACGGGCCCACCGGGGAGCTGTTTTTT.